This paragraph covers one T cell receptor (beta chain) sequence. This sample is part of a study of technical replicates of blood from four donors. The data were produced by immunoSEQ multiplex PCR, yet TCRdb's version contains in-frame clones alone and is incomplete. Here the sample spans around 68,000 clones, around 91% being singletons. Germline V gives CDR1 SGDLS, CDR2 YYNGEE. Trimming took 0 bases from V and 0 from J, leaving 7 bases between them. CDR3 length equals 16 residues. The chain recombines TRBV9 with TRBJ2-6; no reliable D call. The TCR originated in a human donor in good health. Some clones in this sample may be carry-over from other donors' samples. Sequenced: T cells isolated from PBMCs. The CDR3 is CASSVGSGSGANVLTF. Here the CDR3 DNA reads TGTGCCAGCAGCGTAGGTTCGGGCTCTGGGGCCAACGTCCTGACTTTC.